Listed below are T cell receptor beta chains from one sample, sequenced in a study of blood T cell repertoires in COVID-19. This table comes from immunoSEQ multiplex PCR, and its TCRdb copy is limited to in-frame clones, with some not included. Of about 150,000 clones listed, about 81% are singletons. Sequencing was done on a sample of PBMCs or T cells enriched from blood (not recorded which). These receptor sequences come from a man in his forties or fifties who had recovered from COVID-19. Both conserved end residues are part of each CDR3. The D gene is left open where the match is weak. The size field is filled for only some rows; it gives once, few, many or a size class.

clone_size: NA; j_call: TRBJ2-2; d_call: NA; v_call: TRBV14; cdr3_nt: TGTGCCAGCAGCCAGACCGGACGGGGAGTCACCGGGGAGCTGTTTTTT; cdr3_aa: CASSQTGRGVTGELFF
clone_size: NA; j_call: TRBJ2-5; d_call: TRBD2; v_call: TRBV3-1/TRBV3-2; cdr3_nt: TGTGCCAGCAGAAGGACTAGTGAGACCCAGTACTTC; cdr3_aa: CASRRTSETQYF
clone_size: NA; j_call: TRBJ2-5; d_call: NA; v_call: TRBV11-3; cdr3_nt: TGTGCCAGCAGCTTAGCTAGAAGTCAAGAGACCCAGTACTTC; cdr3_aa: CASSLARSQETQYF
clone_size: few; j_call: TRBJ1-4; d_call: TRBD1; v_call: TRBV5-1; cdr3_nt: TGCGCCAGCAGCTTGTCACAGGGGGAAGAAAAACTGTTTTTT; cdr3_aa: CASSLSQGEEKLFF
clone_size: NA; j_call: TRBJ1-2; d_call: NA; v_call: TRBV5-1; cdr3_nt: TGCGCCAGCAGCCCCCGGTTGTCTAACTATGGCTACACCTTC; cdr3_aa: CASSPRLSNYGYTF
clone_size: NA; j_call: TRBJ1-5; d_call: NA; v_call: TRBV19; cdr3_nt: TGTGCCAGTAGTACTGGGGCTCAGCCCCAGCATTTT; cdr3_aa: CASSTGAQPQHF
clone_size: NA; j_call: TRBJ1-5; d_call: TRBD1; v_call: TRBV18; cdr3_nt: TGTGCCAGCTCACCACAGGGGGCGAATTATCAGCCCCAGCATTTT; cdr3_aa: CASSPQGANYQPQHF
clone_size: NA; j_call: TRBJ2-1; d_call: TRBD2; v_call: TRBV11-3; cdr3_nt: TGTGCCAGCAGTTTGCGGGGGATATACAATGAGCAGTTCTTC; cdr3_aa: CASSLRGIYNEQFF
clone_size: NA; j_call: TRBJ2-1; d_call: TRBD2; v_call: TRBV11-3; cdr3_nt: TGTGCCAGCAGCTTTCCAGGGACTAGCGGGGGGGCAGGTTACAATGAGCAGTTCTTC; cdr3_aa: CASSFPGTSGGAGYNEQFF
clone_size: few; j_call: TRBJ2-1; d_call: TRBD2; v_call: TRBV2; cdr3_nt: TGTGCCACCGAGCGGGGCAGCTCCTACAATGAGCAGTTCTTC; cdr3_aa: CATERGSSYNEQFF
clone_size: many; j_call: TRBJ2-1; d_call: TRBD2; v_call: TRBV5-4; cdr3_nt: TGTGCCAGCAGCTCTGGGACTAGCGGGGGGGCCGGGGAGCAGTTCTTC; cdr3_aa: CASSSGTSGGAGEQFF
clone_size: few; j_call: TRBJ2-7; d_call: TRBD2; v_call: TRBV11-2; cdr3_nt: TGTGCCAGCAGCGCCCGACTAGCCCCCGAGCAGTACTTC; cdr3_aa: CASSARLAPEQYF
clone_size: NA; j_call: TRBJ2-1; d_call: NA; v_call: TRBV7-2; cdr3_nt: TGTGCCAGCTCTGAGGAGTTTAGCAACAATGAGCAGTTCTTC; cdr3_aa: CASSEEFSNNEQFF
clone_size: NA; j_call: TRBJ2-2; d_call: NA; v_call: TRBV19; cdr3_nt: TGTGCCAGTAGTTCCGGACTATCCACCGGGGAGCTGTTTTTT; cdr3_aa: CASSSGLSTGELFF
clone_size: once; j_call: TRBJ1-4; d_call: NA; v_call: TRBV2; cdr3_nt: TGTGCCAGCAGTGGTCGGACGGGGAGAGAAAAACTGTTTTTT; cdr3_aa: CASSGRTGREKLFF
clone_size: NA; j_call: TRBJ2-7; d_call: NA; v_call: TRBV5-4; cdr3_nt: TGTGCCAGCAGCTTGGCGGAGGGGAGCTCCTACGAGCAGTACTTC; cdr3_aa: CASSLAEGSSYEQYF
clone_size: few; j_call: TRBJ1-3; d_call: NA; v_call: TRBV7-6; cdr3_nt: TGTGCCAGCAGCGGCGGGAGGGGGAGTCTTTCTGGAAACACCATATATTTT; cdr3_aa: CASSGGRGSLSGNTIYF
clone_size: NA; j_call: TRBJ2-1; d_call: TRBD2; v_call: TRBV9; cdr3_nt: TGTGCCAGCAGCCTCTCTAGCGGGTCGAGCTCCTACAATGAGCAGTTCTTC; cdr3_aa: CASSLSSGSSSYNEQFF
clone_size: NA; j_call: TRBJ2-5; d_call: TRBD2; v_call: TRBV9; cdr3_nt: TGTGCCAGCAGCGTAGGTGGCGGGGGGGATGCCCAAGAGACCCAGTACTTC; cdr3_aa: CASSVGGGGDAQETQYF
clone_size: once; j_call: TRBJ1-5; d_call: NA; v_call: TRBV6-5; cdr3_nt: TGTGCCAGCAGTCAACAGGGAAATCAGCCCCAGCATTTT; cdr3_aa: CASSQQGNQPQHF
clone_size: NA; j_call: TRBJ2-1; d_call: NA; v_call: TRBV7-2; cdr3_nt: TGTGCCAGCAGCTTAATCCGGGGGGCCTCGTACAATGAGCAGTTCTTC; cdr3_aa: CASSLIRGASYNEQFF
clone_size: NA; j_call: TRBJ1-6; d_call: NA; v_call: TRBV3-1/TRBV3-2; cdr3_nt: TGTGCCAGCAGCCGTCAGGCTCTCTCCTATAATTCACCCCTCCACTTT; cdr3_aa: CASSRQALSYNSPLHF
clone_size: NA; j_call: TRBJ2-4; d_call: NA; v_call: TRBV7-8; cdr3_nt: TGTGCCAGCAGCTTAGGGGCGGACAGGCGGAGGGACATTCAGTACTTC; cdr3_aa: CASSLGADRRRDIQYF
clone_size: NA; j_call: TRBJ1-3; d_call: NA; v_call: TRBV15; cdr3_nt: TGTGCCACCAGCAGAGGGCAGGTGGGAAACACCATATATTTT; cdr3_aa: CATSRGQVGNTIYF
clone_size: once; j_call: TRBJ1-4; d_call: TRBD1; v_call: TRBV11-3; cdr3_nt: TGTGCCAGCAGCCCGACAGGGGAAAATGAAAAACTGTTTTTT; cdr3_aa: CASSPTGENEKLFF
clone_size: NA; j_call: TRBJ2-5; d_call: TRBD2; v_call: TRBV3-1/TRBV3-2; cdr3_nt: TGTGCCAGCACCGGACTAGCGGGGGCAGAGACCCAGTACTTC; cdr3_aa: CASTGLAGAETQYF
clone_size: NA; j_call: TRBJ2-5; d_call: TRBD2; v_call: TRBV28; cdr3_nt: TGTGCCAGCAGTTCCCTAGGGGAGGGCGGAGAGACCCAGTACTTC; cdr3_aa: CASSSLGEGGETQYF
clone_size: NA; j_call: TRBJ2-7; d_call: NA; v_call: TRBV6-5; cdr3_nt: TGTGCCAGCAGTTACTCGACAGGTTTGAAAACCTACGAGCAGTACTTC; cdr3_aa: CASSYSTGLKTYEQYF
clone_size: NA; j_call: TRBJ2-3; d_call: TRBD2; v_call: TRBV9; cdr3_nt: TGTGCCAGCAGCGTATTTTCCGGACTAGCGGGGGGGATTCAGTCAGATACGCAGTATTTT; cdr3_aa: CASSVFSGLAGGIQSDTQYF